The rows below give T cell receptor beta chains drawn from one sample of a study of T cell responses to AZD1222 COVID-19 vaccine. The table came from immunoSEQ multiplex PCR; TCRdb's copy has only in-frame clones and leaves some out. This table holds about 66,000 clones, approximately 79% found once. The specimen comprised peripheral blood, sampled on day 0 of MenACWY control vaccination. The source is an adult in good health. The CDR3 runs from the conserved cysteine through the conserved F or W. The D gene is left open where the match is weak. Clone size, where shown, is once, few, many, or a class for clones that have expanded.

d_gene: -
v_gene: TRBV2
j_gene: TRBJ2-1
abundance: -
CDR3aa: CASMGLTPNEQFF
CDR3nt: TGTGCCAGCATGGGACTGACACCCAATGAGCAGTTCTTC

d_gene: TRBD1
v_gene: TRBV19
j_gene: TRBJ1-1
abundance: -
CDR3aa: CASSIPTGRDTEAFF
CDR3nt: TGTGCCAGTAGTATCCCGACAGGGAGGGATACTGAAGCTTTCTTT

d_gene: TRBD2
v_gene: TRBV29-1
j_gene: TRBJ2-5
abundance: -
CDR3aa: CSFGPKGLAGVETQYF
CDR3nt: TGCAGCTTTGGACCTAAGGGACTAGCGGGAGTAGAGACCCAGTACTTC

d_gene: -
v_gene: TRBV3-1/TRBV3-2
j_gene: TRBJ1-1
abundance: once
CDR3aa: CASSQTSTGTEAFF
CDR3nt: TGTGCCAGCAGCCAAACCTCCACCGGGACTGAAGCTTTCTTT

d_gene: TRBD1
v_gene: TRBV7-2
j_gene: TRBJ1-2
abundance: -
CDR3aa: CASSLAVLSSGQYGYTF
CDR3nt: TGTGCCAGCAGCTTAGCAGTTTTGTCGTCGGGACAGTATGGCTACACCTTC

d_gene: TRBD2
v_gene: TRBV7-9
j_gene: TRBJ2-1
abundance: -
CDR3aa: CASSLTSGANEQFF
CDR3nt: TGTGCCAGCAGCTTGACTAGCGGGGCCAATGAGCAGTTCTTC

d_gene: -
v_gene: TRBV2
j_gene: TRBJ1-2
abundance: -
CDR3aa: CASSDPPTQAYGYTF
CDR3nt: TGTGCCAGCAGTGATCCTCCGACACAAGCCTATGGCTACACCTTC

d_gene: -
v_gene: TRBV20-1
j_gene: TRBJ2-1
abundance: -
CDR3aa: CSALRADEQFF
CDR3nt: TGCAGTGCCCTAAGGGCTGATGAGCAGTTCTTC

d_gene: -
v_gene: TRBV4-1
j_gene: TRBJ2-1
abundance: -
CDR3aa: CASSQELVSGPSYNEQFF
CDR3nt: TGCGCCAGCAGCCAAGAACTTGTCTCAGGCCCCTCCTACAATGAGCAGTTCTTC

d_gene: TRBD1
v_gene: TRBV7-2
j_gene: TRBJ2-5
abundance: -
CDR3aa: CASSLDRIVETQYF
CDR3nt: TGTGCCAGCAGCTTGGACAGGATAGTGGAGACCCAGTACTTC

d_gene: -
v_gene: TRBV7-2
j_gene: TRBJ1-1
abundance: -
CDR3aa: CASSLVEDTEAFF
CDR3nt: TGTGCCAGCAGCTTAGTAGAGGACACTGAAGCTTTCTTT

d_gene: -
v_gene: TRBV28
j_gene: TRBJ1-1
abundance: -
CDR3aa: CASIINEGYTEAFF
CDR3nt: TGTGCCAGCATCATAAATGAGGGGTACACTGAAGCTTTCTTT

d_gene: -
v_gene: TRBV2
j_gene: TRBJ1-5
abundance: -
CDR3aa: CASSDEKRERQPQHF
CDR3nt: TGTGCCAGCAGTGACGAAAAGAGAGAAAGGCAGCCCCAGCATTTT

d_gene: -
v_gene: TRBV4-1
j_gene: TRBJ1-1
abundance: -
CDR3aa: CASSQDAGSEAFF
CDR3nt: TGCGCCAGCAGCCAAGACGCAGGGTCCGAAGCTTTCTTT

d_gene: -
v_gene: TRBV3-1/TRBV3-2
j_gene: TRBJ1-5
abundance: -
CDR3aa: CASSPGGGATSQPQHF
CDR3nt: TGTGCCAGCAGCCCGGGAGGAGGGGCGACCAGTCAGCCCCAGCATTTT

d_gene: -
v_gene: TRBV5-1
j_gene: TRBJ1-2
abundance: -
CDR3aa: CASSLAGPNYGYTF
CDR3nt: TGCGCCAGCAGCTTGGCAGGGCCTAACTATGGCTACACCTTC

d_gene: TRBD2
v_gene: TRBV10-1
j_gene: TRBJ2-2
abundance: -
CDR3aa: CASSDIAGGSGELFF
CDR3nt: TGCGCCAGCAGTGACATAGCGGGAGGCAGCGGGGAGCTGTTTTTT

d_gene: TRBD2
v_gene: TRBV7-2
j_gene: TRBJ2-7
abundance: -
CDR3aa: CASSTGLAYSYEQYF
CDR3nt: TGTGCCAGCAGCACAGGACTAGCGTACTCCTACGAGCAGTACTTC

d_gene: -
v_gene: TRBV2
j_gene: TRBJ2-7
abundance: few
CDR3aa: CASILATDLYF
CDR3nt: -

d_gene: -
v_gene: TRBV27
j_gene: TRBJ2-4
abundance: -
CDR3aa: CASSLSWGAKNIQYF
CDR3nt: TGTGCCAGCAGTTTGAGCTGGGGAGCCAAAAACATTCAGTACTTC

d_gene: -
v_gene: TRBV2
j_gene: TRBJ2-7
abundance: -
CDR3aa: CASSESQDPGYEQYF
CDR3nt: TGTGCCAGCAGTGAATCACAGGACCCTGGGTACGAGCAGTACTTC

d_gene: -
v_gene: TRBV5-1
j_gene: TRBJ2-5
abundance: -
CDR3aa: CASSLGGEETQYF
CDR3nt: TGCGCCAGCAGCTTGGGGGGCGAAGAGACCCAGTACTTC

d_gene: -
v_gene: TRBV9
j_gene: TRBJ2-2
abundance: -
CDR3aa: CASSARDLTGELFF
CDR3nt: TGTGCCAGCAGCGCCCGAGACCTCACCGGGGAGCTGTTTTTT

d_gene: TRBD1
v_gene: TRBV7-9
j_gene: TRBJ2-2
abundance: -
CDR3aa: CASSLDRAGGELFF
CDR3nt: TGTGCCAGCAGCCTAGACAGGGCCGGCGGGGAGCTGTTTTTT

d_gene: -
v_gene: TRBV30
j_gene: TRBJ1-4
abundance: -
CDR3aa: CAWSREKLFF
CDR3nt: TGTGCCTGGAGCCGCGAAAAACTGTTTTTT

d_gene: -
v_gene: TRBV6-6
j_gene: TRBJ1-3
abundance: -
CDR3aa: CASTVGTWEGNTIYF
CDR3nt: TGTGCCAGCACCGTAGGGACGTGGGAAGGAAACACCATATATTTT

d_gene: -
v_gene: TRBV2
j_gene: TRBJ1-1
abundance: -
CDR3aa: CASIGGTEAFF
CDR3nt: TGTGCCAGCATCGGTGGCACTGAAGCTTTCTTT

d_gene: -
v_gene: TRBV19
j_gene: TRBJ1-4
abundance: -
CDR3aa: CASSIHRDATNEKLFF
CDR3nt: TGTGCCAGTAGTATCCACAGGGATGCAACTAATGAAAAACTGTTTTTT

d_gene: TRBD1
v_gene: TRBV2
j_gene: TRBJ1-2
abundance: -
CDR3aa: CASSFQGAEGYTF
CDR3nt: TGTGCCAGCAGTTTTCAGGGGGCAGAGGGCTACACCTTC

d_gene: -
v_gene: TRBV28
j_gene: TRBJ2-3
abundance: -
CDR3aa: CASGGPDTQYF
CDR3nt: TGTGCCAGCGGAGGACCAGATACGCAGTATTTT

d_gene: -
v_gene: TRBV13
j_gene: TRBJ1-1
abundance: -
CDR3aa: CASSLGQGDTEAFF
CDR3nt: TGTGCCAGCAGCTTAGGACAGGGAGACACTGAAGCTTTCTTT

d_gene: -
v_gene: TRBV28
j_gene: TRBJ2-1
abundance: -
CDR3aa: CASRPPGAGSYNEQFF
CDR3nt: TGTGCCAGCAGGCCCCCCGGAGCTGGCTCCTACAATGAGCAGTTCTTC

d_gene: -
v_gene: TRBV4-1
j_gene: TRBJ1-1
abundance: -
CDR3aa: CASKEGLDKNTEAFF
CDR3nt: TGCGCCAGCAAAGAAGGGTTGGACAAGAACACTGAAGCTTTCTTT

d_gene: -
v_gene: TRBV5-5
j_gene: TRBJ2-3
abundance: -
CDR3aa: CASSFGPVAADTQYF
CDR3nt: TGTGCCAGCAGCTTCGGCCCCGTGGCAGCAGATACGCAGTATTTT

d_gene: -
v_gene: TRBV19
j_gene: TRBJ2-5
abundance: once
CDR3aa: CASSLPGEETQYF
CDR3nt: TGTGCCAGTAGTCTCCCCGGGGAAGAGACCCAGTACTTC

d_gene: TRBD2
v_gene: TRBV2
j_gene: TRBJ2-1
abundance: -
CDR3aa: CASRAGGPDEQFF
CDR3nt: TGTGCCAGCCGGGCGGGGGGGCCCGATGAGCAGTTCTTC

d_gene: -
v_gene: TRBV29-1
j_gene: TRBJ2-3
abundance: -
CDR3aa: CSVGSQGRRADTQYF
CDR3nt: TGCAGCGTCGGGTCCCAGGGAAGGAGGGCAGATACGCAGTATTTT

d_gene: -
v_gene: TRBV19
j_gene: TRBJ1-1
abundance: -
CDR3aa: CASTEGSANTEAFF
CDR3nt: TGTGCCAGTACAGAGGGGTCGGCGAACACTGAAGCTTTCTTT

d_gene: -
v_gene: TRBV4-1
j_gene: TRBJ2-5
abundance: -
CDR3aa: CASSQDGDHAETQYF
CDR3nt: TGCGCCAGCAGCCAAGATGGGGATCATGCCGAGACCCAGTACTTC

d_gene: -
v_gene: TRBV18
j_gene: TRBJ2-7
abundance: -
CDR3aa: CASSPGGSGGTYEQYF
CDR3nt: TGTGCCAGCTCACCCGGTGGCTCTGGGGGGACCTACGAGCAGTACTTC